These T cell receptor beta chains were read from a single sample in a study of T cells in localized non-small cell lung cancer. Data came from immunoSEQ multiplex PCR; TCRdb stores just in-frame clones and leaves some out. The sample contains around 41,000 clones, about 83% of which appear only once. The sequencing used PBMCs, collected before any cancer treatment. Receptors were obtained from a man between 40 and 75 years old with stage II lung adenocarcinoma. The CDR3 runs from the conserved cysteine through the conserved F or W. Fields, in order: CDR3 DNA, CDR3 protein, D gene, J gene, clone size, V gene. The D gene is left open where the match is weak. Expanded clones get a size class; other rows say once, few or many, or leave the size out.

TGTGCCAGCAGCCCCGGACTAGTCCCAGCCTACGAGCAGTACTTC | CASSPGLVPAYEQYF | TRBD2 | TRBJ2-7 | few | TRBV5-6
TGTGCCAGCTCACCACCGACAGGGAAGAACACTGAAGCTTTCTTT | CASSPPTGKNTEAFF | TRBD1 | TRBJ1-1 | . | TRBV18
TGTGCCCGAACACGGGGCCCAAACACCGGGGAGCTGTTTTTT | CARTRGPNTGELFF | . | TRBJ2-2 | . | TRBV2
TGTGCCAGCAGCTTAGGGGACAGGGGAACTGAAGCTTTCTTT | CASSLGDRGTEAFF | TRBD1 | TRBJ1-1 | . | TRBV7-9
TGTGCCAGCAGCAGGGTTACGGCATCCTATAATTCACCCCTCCACTTT | CASSRVTASYNSPLHF | . | TRBJ1-6 | . | TRBV7-9
TGTGCCAGCAGCAAAGTCAGGAGGCAGGGGACTGGCTACAATGAGCAGTTCTTC | CASSKVRRQGTGYNEQFF | . | TRBJ2-1 | . | TRBV21-1
TGTGCCAGCAGTGAAGCATGGGGGCCAGGTCAGCCCCAGCATTTT | CASSEAWGPGQPQHF | . | TRBJ1-5 | . | TRBV2
TGCGCCAGCAGGGAAGACAGGGCTTTCTACGAGCAGTACTTC | CASREDRAFYEQYF | TRBD1 | TRBJ2-7 | medium-sized | TRBV5-1
TGTGCCAGCAGCGTAGGGGCGGGAGGGGGGAATGAGCAGTTCTTC | CASSVGAGGGNEQFF | TRBD2 | TRBJ2-1 | . | TRBV9
TGTGCCAGCAGTGGTAACAGCGACGAGCAGTACTTC | CASSGNSDEQYF | . | TRBJ2-7 | . | TRBV25-1
TGTGCCAGCAGCTTAAGTACTACCTTAGCCAAAAACATTCAGTACTTC | CASSLSTTLAKNIQYF | . | TRBJ2-4 | once | TRBV7-9
TGTGCCAGAAGGTGGGCAGACTACAATGAGCAGTTCTTC | CARRWADYNEQFF | . | TRBJ2-1 | . | TRBV5-3
TGTGCCAGCAGCTTAGAGGATAGCGGGAGTGATGAGCAGTTCTTC | CASSLEDSGSDEQFF | TRBD2 | TRBJ2-1 | few | TRBV11-2
TGCGCCAGCAGCTTTGGTTCCCTAGCGGATGCGAACACCGGGGAGCTGTTTTTT | CASSFGSLADANTGELFF | TRBD2 | TRBJ2-2 | . | TRBV4-1
TGTGCCAGCAGCTTCTCAGGCCCCCGGCGGACTGAAGCTTTCTTT | CASSFSGPRRTEAFF | . | TRBJ1-1 | . | TRBV7-2
TGTGCCAGCAGCTTAGCGCCCCCAGCGGGGGTGAACACCGGGGAGCTGTTTTTT | CASSLAPPAGVNTGELFF | TRBD2 | TRBJ2-2 | . | TRBV7-2
TGTGCCAGCTCACCCCCACGCGCGGGGGCAATGGGGACTGAAGCTTTCTTT | CASSPPRAGAMGTEAFF | . | TRBJ1-1 | . | TRBV18
TGCGCCAGCAGCTCCTCTCCGCTTCAACTAGCGGGGAGCCACAATGAGCAGTTCTTC | CASSSSPLQLAGSHNEQFF | TRBD2 | TRBJ2-1 | . | TRBV5-1
TGTGCCAGCAGCCAAGATCTAGAGCAGGGCGCCTACAATGAGCAGTTCTTC | CASSQDLEQGAYNEQFF | . | TRBJ2-1 | few | TRBV4-2
TGTGCCATCACTAGGACGACCACCGGGGAGCTGTTTTTT | CAITRTTTGELFF | . | TRBJ2-2 | . | TRBV10-3
TGTGCCAGCACAAGGGGGGCGGAGGAGCAAGAGACCCAGTACTTC | CASTRGAEEQETQYF | . | TRBJ2-5 | . | TRBV7-6
TGTGCCAGCAGCTCGAGGACAGCGGTTTGGGAAAAACTGTTTTTT | CASSSRTAVWEKLFF | . | TRBJ1-4 | once | TRBV11-2
TGTGCCAGCAGCTTCGCAGAAGAGACCCAGTACTTC | CASSFAEETQYF | . | TRBJ2-5 | . | TRBV5-4
TGTGCCAGCAGTGAAGCGCGAAGCGGGGGAGGGACCCAGTACTTC | CASSEARSGGGTQYF | TRBD2 | TRBJ2-5 | . | TRBV6-1
TGTGCCAGCTCAAGACAGGAAGAGACCCAGTACTTC | CASSRQEETQYF | . | TRBJ2-5 | once | TRBV18
TGTGCCAGTAGCCCCAGTGACGCTAGCGAGCAGTACTTC | CASSPSDASEQYF | . | TRBJ2-7 | . | TRBV19
TGTGCCAGCAGCTTTCGGACAGCGGACTATGGCTACACCTTC | CASSFRTADYGYTF | . | TRBJ1-2 | . | TRBV5-5
TGTGCCAGCAGATCAATGGGGACGGCCTACGAGCAGTACTTC | CASRSMGTAYEQYF | . | TRBJ2-7 | . | TRBV6-5
TGCGCCAGCAGCTTGGGCCCCGGCTCTGGGGCCAACGTCCTGACTTTC | CASSLGPGSGANVLTF | . | TRBJ2-6 | few | TRBV5-1
TGTGCCAGCTCCCGCGGAGCCGTCGAAAACAATGAGCAGTTCTTC | CASSRGAVENNEQFF | . | TRBJ2-1 | few | TRBV18
TGTGCCAGCAGTTTGGATGGGCGGGAGGGAAACTTC | CASSLDGREGNF | TRBD2 | TRBJ2-5 | . | TRBV28
TGTGCCAGCAGCCGCGGACTAGCGGGAGGTAACAATGAGCAGTTCTTC | CASSRGLAGGNNEQFF | TRBD2 | TRBJ2-1 | . | TRBV5-4
TGTGCCAGCAGTTTAGGGGGGGATGCGGAGACCCAGTACTTC | CASSLGGDAETQYF | TRBD2 | TRBJ2-5 | . | TRBV28
TGTGCCAGCAGCCAAGAGTCCGGGAGCTGGAATGAGCAGTTCTTC | CASSQESGSWNEQFF | . | TRBJ2-1 | once | TRBV4-2
TGTGCCAGCAGCTTAGCGGAGACTAGCGACCAAGAGACCCAGTACTTC | CASSLAETSDQETQYF | TRBD2 | TRBJ2-5 | once | TRBV7-9
TGTGCCAGCAGCTCCAGACTAGCGGGGTACAATGAGCAGTTCTTC | CASSSRLAGYNEQFF | TRBD2 | TRBJ2-1 | . | TRBV7-9
TGTGCCAGTAGTATCGAAGGATTGGGACAGGGAAGTACTGAAGCTTTCTTT | CASSIEGLGQGSTEAFF | TRBD1 | TRBJ1-1 | . | TRBV19
TGCGCCAGCAGCCCGGGTGGGAGTCGGACCGGGGAGCTGTTTTTT | CASSPGGSRTGELFF | . | TRBJ2-2 | . | TRBV5-1
TGTGCCAGCAGCCCAGGGCAGGGTAGTTATGGCTACACCTTC | CASSPGQGSYGYTF | . | TRBJ1-2 | . | TRBV28
TGTGCCAGCAGCCCTAACTCCTATGGCTACACCTTC | CASSPNSYGYTF | . | TRBJ1-2 | . | TRBV7-2
TGCGCCAGCAGCCAAGCGCCCTTGAGCAATCAGCCCCAGCATTTT | CASSQAPLSNQPQHF | . | TRBJ1-5 | . | TRBV4-1